The rows below give T cell receptor beta chains drawn from one sample of a study of T cell clusters in autoimmune cytopenias. TCRdb reprocessed the multiplex PCR reads and stores each CDR3 protein as one record, lacking DNA. The table gives 6,800 or so distinct CDR3 sequences; the top ten clones make up around 8.9% of it. These data also featured in a second study, about T cell repertoires in aging, cancer and after chemotherapy.

Sequencing was carried out using peripheral blood. The origin of the receptors is a human donor in good health. CDR3s include the opening cysteine and the closing phenylalanine or tryptophan. Clone sizes are given selectively: once, few, many, or a class where the clone is expanded.

TRBV6-2/TRBV6-3,TRBJ2-7,.,CASSWRDRASYEQYF
TRBV6-2/TRBV6-3,TRBJ2-1,medium-sized,CASSYSTGLNEQFF
TRBV7-6,TRBJ2-5,.,CASSLLGGLARETQYF
TRBV10-3,TRBJ2-7,.,CAISERQGESEQYF
TRBV6-4,TRBJ2-6,.,CASSDSTASGANVLTF
TRBV6-1,TRBJ2-1,.,CASSVVAGGTGYNEQFF
TRBV7-6,TRBJ2-1,medium-sized,CASGAAYNEQFF
TRBV19,TRBJ1-1,medium-sized,CASSVDRNTEAFF
TRBV19,TRBJ1-5,.,CASSNRVTQPQHF
TRBV5-6,TRBJ2-1,.,CASSWSGTFNNEQFF
TRBV19,TRBJ2-5,medium-sized,CASSIGGTQETQYF
TRBV7-2,TRBJ2-5,medium-sized,CASSSSSLGQVPTGGTQYF
TRBV6-5,TRBJ2-7,medium-sized,CASSYSRGAYEQYF
TRBV12-3/TRBV12-4,TRBJ2-7,.,CASSYAGGGEQYF
TRBV5-5,TRBJ2-1,medium-sized,CASSPGQGRPNEQFF
TRBV12-3/TRBV12-4,TRBJ2-7,.,CASSPAPGVWSYEQYF
TRBV6-1,TRBJ2-3,.,CASTDVSGGQDTQYF
TRBV19,TRBJ1-2,medium-sized,CASSIKQGPVYGYTF
TRBV4-2,TRBJ2-3,.,CASSQERGGPDTQYF
TRBV6-5,TRBJ2-3,.,CASSEVGGHTDTQYF
TRBV5-5,TRBJ2-5,medium-sized,CASSLRQDETQYF
TRBV6-1,TRBJ2-3,medium-sized,CASTRPGRSTDTQYF
TRBV6-5,TRBJ1-1,.,CASRIDRSSNTEAFF
TRBV11-1,TRBJ2-5,.,CASSGNRGYLQETQYF
TRBV6-2/TRBV6-3,TRBJ2-3,.,CASRGGRTPTTDTQYF
TRBV5-5,TRBJ2-7,.,CASKPGGGLAGELSYEQYF